Here is one T cell receptor beta chain with its context. The sample is drawn from a study of blood T cell repertoires in COVID-19. Donors of Cohort 3 who recovered were those that had two negative PCRs, clearance, or symptom resolution. The CDR3 totals 14 residues. Per germline, CDR1 LNHDA and CDR2 SQIVND (reference sequence). V gave up 5 bases and J gave up 6 bases; unmatched junction bases: 4. Sequencing used immunoSEQ multiplex PCR; TCRdb keeps in-frame clones, though not all of them. The sample includes under 200,000 clones, 84% of them seen just once. The clonotype was recovered from a man aged 45-65 years who had recovered from COVID-19. Sequenced material: PBMCs or T cells enriched from blood (not recorded which). V gene TRBV19 combines with J gene TRBJ1-6; 7 bases match TRBD1. In nucleotides, the CDR3 is TGTGCCAGTAGTTCCGGGACAGCTAATTCACCCCTCCACTTT. Encoded protein: CASSSGTANSPLHF.